This note documents a single T cell receptor (beta chain) sequence. This CDR3 is built from 18 residues. TCRdb re-called the 5' RACE reads and catalogs CDR3 proteins one per entry, DNA excluded. The specimen's table records about 260,000 distinct CDR3 sequences. This entry belongs to a study of T cells expressing NK-cell markers. The sample comprised blood T cells: a sorted CD56 or NKG2C T cell subset, CD4+ or CD8+ T cells, or bulk PBMC T cells (not recorded which). V gene TRBV12-3 or TRBV12-4 combines with J gene TRBJ2-1; the D gene TCRdb calls, TRBD2, cannot be checked with no DNA. The clonotype comes from a woman aged 18-70 years in good health. The CDR3: CASRAEPSGGASRNEQFF.